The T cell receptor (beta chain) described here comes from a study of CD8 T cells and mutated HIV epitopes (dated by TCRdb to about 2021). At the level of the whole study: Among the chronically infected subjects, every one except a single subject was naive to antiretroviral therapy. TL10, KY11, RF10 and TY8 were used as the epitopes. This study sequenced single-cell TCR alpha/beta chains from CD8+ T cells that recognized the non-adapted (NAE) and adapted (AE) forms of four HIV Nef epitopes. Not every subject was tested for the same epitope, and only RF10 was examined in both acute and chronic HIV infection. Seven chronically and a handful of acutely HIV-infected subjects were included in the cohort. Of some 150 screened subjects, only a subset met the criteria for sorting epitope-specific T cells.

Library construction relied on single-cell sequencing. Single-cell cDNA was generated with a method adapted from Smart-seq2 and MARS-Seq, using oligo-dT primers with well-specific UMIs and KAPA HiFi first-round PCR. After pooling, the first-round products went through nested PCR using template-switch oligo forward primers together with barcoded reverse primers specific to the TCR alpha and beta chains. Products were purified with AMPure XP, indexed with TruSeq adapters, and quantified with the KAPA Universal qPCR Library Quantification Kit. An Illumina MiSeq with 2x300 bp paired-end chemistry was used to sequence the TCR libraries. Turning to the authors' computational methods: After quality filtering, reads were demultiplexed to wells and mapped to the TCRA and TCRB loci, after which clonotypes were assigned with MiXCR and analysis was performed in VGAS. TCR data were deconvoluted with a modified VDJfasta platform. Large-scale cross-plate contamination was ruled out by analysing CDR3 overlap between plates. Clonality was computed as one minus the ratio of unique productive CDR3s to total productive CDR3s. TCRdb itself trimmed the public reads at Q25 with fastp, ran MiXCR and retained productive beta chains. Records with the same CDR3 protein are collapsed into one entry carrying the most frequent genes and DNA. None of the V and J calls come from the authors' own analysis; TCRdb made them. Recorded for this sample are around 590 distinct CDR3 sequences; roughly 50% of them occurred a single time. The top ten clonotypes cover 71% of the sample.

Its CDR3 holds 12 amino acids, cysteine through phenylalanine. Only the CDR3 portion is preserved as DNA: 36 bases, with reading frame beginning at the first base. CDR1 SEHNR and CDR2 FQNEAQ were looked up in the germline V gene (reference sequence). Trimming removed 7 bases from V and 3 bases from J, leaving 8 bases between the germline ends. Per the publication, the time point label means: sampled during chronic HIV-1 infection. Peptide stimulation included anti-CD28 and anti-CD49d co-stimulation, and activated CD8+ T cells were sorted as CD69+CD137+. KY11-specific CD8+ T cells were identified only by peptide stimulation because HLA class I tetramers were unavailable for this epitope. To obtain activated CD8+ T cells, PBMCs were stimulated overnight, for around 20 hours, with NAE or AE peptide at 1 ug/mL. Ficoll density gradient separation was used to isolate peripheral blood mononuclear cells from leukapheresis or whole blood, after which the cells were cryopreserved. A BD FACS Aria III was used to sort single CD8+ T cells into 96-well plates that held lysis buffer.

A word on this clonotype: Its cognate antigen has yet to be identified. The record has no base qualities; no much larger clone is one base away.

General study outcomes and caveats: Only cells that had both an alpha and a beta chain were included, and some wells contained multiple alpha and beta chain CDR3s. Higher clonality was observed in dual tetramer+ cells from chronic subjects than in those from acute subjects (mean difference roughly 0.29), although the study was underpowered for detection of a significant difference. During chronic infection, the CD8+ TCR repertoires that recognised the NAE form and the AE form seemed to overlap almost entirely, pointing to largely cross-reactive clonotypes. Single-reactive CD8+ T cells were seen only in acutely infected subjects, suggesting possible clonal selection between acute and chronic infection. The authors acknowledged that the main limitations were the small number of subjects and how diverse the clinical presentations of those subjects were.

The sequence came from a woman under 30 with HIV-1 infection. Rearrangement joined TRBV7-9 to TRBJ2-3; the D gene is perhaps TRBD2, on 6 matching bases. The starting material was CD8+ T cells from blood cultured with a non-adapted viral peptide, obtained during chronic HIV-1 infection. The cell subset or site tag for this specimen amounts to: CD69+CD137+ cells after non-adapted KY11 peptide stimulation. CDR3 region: CASTGLTDTQYF. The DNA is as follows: TGTGCCAGCACCGGACTAACAGATACGCAGTATTTT.